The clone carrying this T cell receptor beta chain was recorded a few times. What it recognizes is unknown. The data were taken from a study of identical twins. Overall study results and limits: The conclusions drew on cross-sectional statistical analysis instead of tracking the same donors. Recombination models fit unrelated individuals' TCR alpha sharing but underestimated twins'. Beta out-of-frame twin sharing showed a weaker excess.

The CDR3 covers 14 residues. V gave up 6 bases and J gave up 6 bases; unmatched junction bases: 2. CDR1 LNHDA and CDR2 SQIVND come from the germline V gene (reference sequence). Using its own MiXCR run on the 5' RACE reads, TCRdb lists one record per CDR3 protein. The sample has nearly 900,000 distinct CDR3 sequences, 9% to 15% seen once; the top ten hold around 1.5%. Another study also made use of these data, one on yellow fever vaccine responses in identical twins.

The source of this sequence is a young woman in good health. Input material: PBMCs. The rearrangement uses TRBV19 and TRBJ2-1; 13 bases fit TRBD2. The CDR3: CASRGLAGPNEQFF. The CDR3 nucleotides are TGTGCCAGTAGGGGACTAGCGGGACCCAATGAGCAGTTCTTC.